Listed here are 28 T cell receptor beta chains from one sample, sequenced in a study of shared clonotypes between healthy human individuals. Only in-frame clones appear in the TCRdb table, and some are missing; sequencing was by immunoSEQ multiplex PCR. The table lists some 2 million clones, about 95% of them singletons. CD45RO-negative, CCR7-positively selected cells formed the naive CD8 fraction, excluding terminally differentiated effector memory CD45RA+ cells. The sample comprised naive CD8+ T cells sorted from blood. These TCRs come from a man between 18 and 35 years old in good health.

The chain joins TRBV15 to TRBJ2-7, with D possibly matching TRBD1 (5 bases). CDR1 is LNHNV, CDR2 YYDKDF, per germline (reference sequence). CDR3 length equals 15 residues. Trimming cost V 5 bases and J 1 base, with 15 bases left between them. CDR3 in DNA: TGTGCCACCAGCCCGACCAAGGGGAATTCCTACGAGCAGTACTTC. Translated, it gives CATSPTKGNSYEQYF.

The chain employs TRBV10-2 and TRBJ2-1; 8 bases are a match to TRBD2. The V gene end was trimmed by 0 bases and the J gene end by 8 bases; junction bases not matched to a gene: 6. The CDR3 sequence is 15 residues long. Germline V CDR1 and CDR2: WSHSY, SAAADI. The DNA for the CDR3 is TGCGCCAGCAGTGAGTCGGGACTAGGATTATATGAGCAGTTCTTC. It yields the protein CASSESGLGLYEQFF.

V usage is TRBV9 and J usage is TRBJ2-5; D may be TRBD1 (6 bases). V was cut by 1 base and J by 5 bases, with 21 bases left in between. Germline CDR1 is SGDLS and CDR2 is YYNGEE. The CDR3 runs 17 residues. The CDR3 nucleotides are TGTGCCAGCAGCGTACGGGACCAGGGGCCCGGTGATGAGACCCAGTACTTC. This codes for CASSVRDQGPGDETQYF. Together with reference TRBV9 and TRBJ2-5, the CDR3 gives the full variable domain: DSGVTQTPKHLITATGQRVTLRCSPRSGDLSVYWYQQSLDQGLQFLIQYYNGEERAKGNILERFSAQQFPDLHSELNLSSLELGDSALYFCASSVRDQGPGDETQYFGPGTRLLVL.

The J gene is TRBJ1-2, the V gene TRBV13; 9 bases fit TRBD1. Per germline, CDR1 PRHDT and CDR2 FYEKMQ (reference sequence). The CDR3 covers 14 residues. V was pared by 2 bases and J by 4 bases, with 2 bases of the junction left unmatched. The CDR3 is CASSLTGGGYGYTF. The DNA of the CDR3 is TGTGCCAGCAGCTTAACAGGGGGCGGCTATGGCTACACCTTC. The variable domain in full, with the rest retrieved from reference TRBV13 and TRBJ1-2, is AAGVIQSPRHLIKEKRETATLKCYPIPRHDTVYWYQQGPGQDPQFLISFYEKMQSDKGSIPDRFSAQQFSDYHSELNMSSLELGDSALYFCASSLTGGGYGYTFGSGTRLTVV.

A single count supports this clone. At the DNA level, this CDR3 is encoded by other sequences in the same sample as well. The gene calls are TRBV4-2 and TRBJ2-7; 9 bases map to TRBD1. With V trimmed by 4 bases and J by 4 bases, 5 bases remained unmatched. CDR1 and CDR2 (germline): LGHNA, YNFKEQ. CDR3 length: 14 amino acids. For the CDR3, the DNA is TGTGCCAGCAGCCCGGACAGGGGTTCGTACGAGCAGTACTTC. Amino acids: CASSPDRGSYEQYF.

The chain links TRBV28 to TRBJ1-2; a weak D match, TRBD1 (6 bases). Germline V lookup: CDR1 MDHEN, CDR2 SYDVKM. This CDR3 comprises 11 residues. V was pared by 10 bases and J by 5 bases, with 11 bases between. The CDR3 sequence is CATRGAYGYTF. The DNA for the CDR3 is TGTGCCACCCGGGGGGCGTATGGCTACACCTTC.

The chain has TRBV9 and TRBJ2-1; a possible D gene is TRBD2 (5 bases). V gave up 3 bases and J gave up 5 bases, with 15 bases separating them. Germline CDR1 is SGDLS and CDR2 is YYNGEE. CDR3 length equals 15 residues. CDR3 in amino acids: CASSAAGSPHNEQFF. In DNA form, the CDR3 reads TGTGCCAGCAGCGCTGCGGGCAGTCCTCACAATGAGCAGTTCTTC.

V and J are TRBV6-1 and TRBJ1-5; TRBD1 agrees at 9 bases. V lost 6 bases to trimming and J lost 7 bases; unmatched junction nucleotides: 7. In germline, CDR1 is MNHNS, CDR2 SASEGT. The CDR3 loop spans 14 amino acids. CDR3 DNA sequence: TGTGCCAGCAGACAACAGGGGGCAAGCCAGCCCCAGCATTTT. Amino acid sequence: CASRQQGASQPQHF.

The chain carries TRBV5-1 and TRBJ2-5, with 9 bases identical to TRBD2. CDR1 is SGHRS and CDR2 is YFSETQ in the germline V gene. CDR3 size: 18 residues. V gave up 4 bases and J gave up 1 base; unmatched junction bases: 14. The CDR3 is CASSILLDGGRAQETQYF. In nucleotides, the CDR3 is TGCGCCAGCAGCATACTCCTAGACGGCGGGAGGGCCCAAGAGACCCAGTACTTC.

The rearrangement links TRBV11-2 to TRBJ2-1, with D possibly TRBD2 on 5 matching bases. CDR1 and CDR2 (germline): SGHAT, FQNNGV. Trimming shortened V by 1 base and J by 0 bases, and 10 bases separated the two germline ends. This CDR3 has 16 residues. DNA of the CDR3: TGTGCCAGCAGCTTAGTTATAGCGCCCTCCTACAATGAGCAGTTCTTC. Translated, it gives CASSLVIAPSYNEQFF.

The chain employs TRBV7-2 and TRBJ2-7, with 11 nucleotides matching TRBD2. V lost 3 bases to trimming and J lost 5 bases; unmatched junction nucleotides: 9. This CDR3 is 16 amino acids long. The germline gives CDR1 SGHTA, CDR2 FQGNSA. CDR3 in DNA: TGTGCCAGCAGCTTGAATAGCGGGAGGGGTACCCACGAGCAGTACTTC. This codes for CASSLNSGRGTHEQYF.

On this clone: The identical CDR3 is also encoded by other nucleotide sequences in the sample. The chain has TRBV9 and TRBJ2-7, with 9 positions matching TRBD1. Unmatched junction bases numbered 2, after V lost 0 bases and J lost 4 bases. CDR3 size: 14 residues. From germline, CDR1 is SGDLS and CDR2 YYNGEE. The CDR3 sequence: CASSVGQGEYEQYF. The CDR3 coding sequence is TGTGCCAGCAGCGTAGGACAGGGGGAATACGAGCAGTACTTC.

The rearrangement uses TRBV27 and TRBJ2-7; 10 nucleotides match TRBD1. The trim removed 6 bases at V and 2 bases at J, leaving 1 base unmatched. Germline CDR1 and CDR2: MNHEY and SMNVEV (reference sequence). The CDR3 spans 13 residues. CDR3 nucleotide sequence: TGTGCCAGCAGGGGACAGGGGACCTACGAGCAGTACTTC. It encodes CASRGQGTYEQYF.

This clone occurred a few times. The V gene is TRBV30, the J gene TRBJ1-1; 8 bases map to TRBD1. CDR3 length: 13 amino acids. Per the germline V gene, CDR1 is GTSNPN and CDR2 is SVGIG (reference sequence). The junction had 4 bases not matched to a gene; V was cut back by 5 bases and J by 2 bases. CDR3 sequence reads: CAWQGQANTEAFF. The CDR3 DNA reads as TGTGCCTGGCAGGGACAGGCTAACACTGAAGCTTTCTTT.

The chain has TRBV7-9 and TRBJ2-7, with D possibly matching TRBD1 (6 bases). The V gene's germline CDR1 is SEHNR and CDR2 FQNEAQ (reference sequence). Between the trimmed V and J ends, which lost 5 bases and 7 bases, there was a span of 15 bases. The CDR3 contains 13 residues. CDR3 DNA sequence: TGTGCCAGCAGCCCTGGGGGCCCCGGGGAGCAGTACTTC. It specifies CASSPGGPGEQYF.

This chain links TRBV6-6 with TRBJ1-6; D is uncertain. V was pared by 6 bases and J by 5 bases, with 11 bases between. The CDR3 extends over 14 amino acids. Germline CDR1 MNHNY, CDR2 SVGAGI (reference sequence). CDR3 in DNA: TGTGCCAGCAGAGAGTCCGGGGATAATTCACCCCTCCACTTT. Its protein product is CASRESGDNSPLHF.

This clone was picked up one time. The V call is TRBV29-1, the J call TRBJ2-7; D might be TRBD2 (5 bases). Germline values: CDR1 SQVTM, CDR2 ANQGSEA. This CDR3 comprises 13 residues. Deletions cut 4 bases from V and 2 bases from J, with 12 bases between. The CDR3 DNA reads TGCAGCGTTGCCCCGGACTCAGCCTACGAGCAGTACTTC. It specifies CSVAPDSAYEQYF.

This CDR3 reads CASSGRWGGDEQYF. The CDR3 region has the DNA TGTGCCAGCAGCGGAAGGTGGGGGGGTGACGAGCAGTACTTC. The chain carries TRBV9 and TRBJ2-7; 7 bases are shared with TRBD2. Looked up from germline, CDR1 is SGDLS and CDR2 is YYNGEE. The CDR3 is 14 amino acids. With 3 bases clipped from V and 5 bases from J, the junction kept 8 bases outside the gene matches.

This clone was observed a single time. The chain recombines TRBV7-9 with TRBJ2-7; D gene ambiguous. The germline V gene encodes CDR1 SEHNR and CDR2 FQNEAQ (reference sequence). With 1 base removed from V and 3 bases from J, the gap between germline ends came to 13 bases. The CDR3 contains 15 residues. The CDR3 is CASSLGLGIDYEQYF. DNA for the CDR3: TGTGCCAGCAGCTTAGGTTTAGGGATTGACTACGAGCAGTACTTC.

CDR3 nucleotides: TGTGCCAGCAGTGTTGAACTAGCGGGAGGGCGTGACACCGGGGAGCTGTTTTTT. Translated: CASSVELAGGRDTGELFF. V and J are TRBV2 and TRBJ2-2, with 13 bases that match TRBD2. In germline, CDR1 is SNHLY, CDR2 FYNNEI. Losses at the gene ends were 4 bases for V and 3 bases for J; bases not matched to a gene: 8. The CDR3 is 18 residues long.

Remarks on this clone: The sample has other DNA sequences that encode this CDR3 too. This chain links TRBV13 with TRBJ2-1; 8 nucleotides match TRBD1. Germline V gives CDR1 PRHDT, CDR2 FYEKMQ (reference sequence). Losses at the gene ends were 3 bases for V and 3 bases for J; bases not matched to a gene: 4. The CDR3 runs 15 residues. CDR3 loop: CASSLGTGGYNEQFF. In DNA, the CDR3 is TGTGCCAGCAGCTTGGGAACAGGGGGCTACAATGAGCAGTTCTTC.

The rearrangement joins TRBV11-2 to TRBJ1-1; no firm D call. Looked up from germline, CDR1 is SGHAT and CDR2 is FQNNGV. CDR3 length: 15 amino acids. Deletions cut 3 bases from V and 8 bases from J, with 19 bases between. In nucleotides, the CDR3 is TGTGCCAGCAGCTTTGGGGTTGGCCCGATCGAGGAAGCTTTCTTT. Translated, it gives CASSFGVGPIEEAFF.

DNA of the CDR3: TGTGCCAGCAGCTTGACAGGGCCGACCTATGGCTACACCTTC. Residues: CASSLTGPTYGYTF. This chain connects TRBV5-8 to TRBJ1-2; D is possibly TRBD1 (6 bases). Per the germline V gene, CDR1 is SGHTS and CDR2 is YDEGEE. This CDR3 region has 14 residues. The V end was cut by 1 base, the J end by 4 bases, with 11 bases between.

The J gene is TRBJ2-3, the V gene TRBV28; no definite D call. V lost 6 bases, J lost 11 bases, and 15 bases lay in between. The V gene's germline CDR1 is MDHEN and CDR2 SYDVKM. This CDR3 region has 12 residues. As DNA, the CDR3 is TGTGCCAGCAGCCCTCGGATGGGTGGGCAGTATTTT. Its translation is CASSPRMGGQYF.

The CDR3 spells CASSEARDFSYNEQFF. Here the CDR3 DNA reads TGTGCCAGCAGTGAAGCGCGAGACTTCTCCTACAATGAGCAGTTCTTC. The chain recombines TRBV2 with TRBJ2-1; D is unclear. V was clipped by 0 bases and J by 0 bases, with 9 bases between them. Germline loops: CDR1 SNHLY, CDR2 FYNNEI. This CDR3 spans 16 amino acids.

The V gene is TRBV15, the J gene TRBJ2-2; TRBD2 matches at 7 bases. Germline V lookup: CDR1 LNHNV, CDR2 YYDKDF (reference sequence). Germline trimming cut 5 bases from V and 0 bases from J; bases unmatched to any gene: 12. The CDR3 is 18 amino acids. The CDR3 nucleotides are TGTGCCACCAGCTTAGGCCGTCTACTAGCGACGAACACCGGGGAGCTGTTTTTT. The encoded protein is CATSLGRLLATNTGELFF.

The CDR3 loop is CASSDPPLTLGNTEAFF. CDR3 nucleotide sequence: TGCGCCAGCAGTGACCCCCCATTAACCTTGGGGAACACTGAAGCTTTCTTT. The genes are TRBV10-2 and TRBJ1-1; D is undetermined. The CDR3 spans 17 residues. Between the trimmed V and J ends, which lost 3 bases and 1 base, there was a span of 18 bases. Looked up from germline, CDR1 is WSHSY and CDR2 is SAAADI.

The J gene is TRBJ2-2, the V gene TRBV9, with a possible D match to TRBD1 (6 bases). The germline CDR1 and CDR2 sequences are SGDLS and YYNGEE. V dropped 4 bases and J dropped 6 bases, with 13 bases sitting between them. The CDR3 has 14 amino acids. This chain's CDR3 is CASSPEGQPGELFF. CDR3 coding DNA: TGTGCCAGCAGCCCGGAAGGACAGCCCGGGGAGCTGTTTTTT.